These 2 T cell receptor beta chains originate from one sample sequenced in a study of cytomegalovirus exposure and HLA in healthy donors. Amplification used 60 Vbeta primers and 13 Jbeta primers. Sequencing used immunoSEQ multiplex PCR; TCRdb keeps in-frame clones, though not all of them. The data hold some 20,000 clones, with roughly 75% observed a single time. The material sequenced was PBMCs. Source of these receptors: a man between 18 and 35 years old in good health and CMV-seronegative.

V usage is TRBV30 and J usage is TRBJ2-5; 11 nucleotides agree with TRBD2. The CDR3 spans 16 residues. Germline V CDR1 and CDR2: GTSNPN, SVGIG (reference sequence). Losses at the gene ends were 1 base for V and 4 bases for J; bases not matched to a gene: 8. This CDR3 reads CAWSALAGGPRETQYF. The CDR3 DNA reads as TGTGCCTGGAGTGCCTTAGCGGGGGGGCCTAGAGAGACCCAGTACTTC.

This clone appeared a few times. The gene calls are TRBV6-5 and TRBJ2-7; 7 bases are shared with TRBD1. Germline CDR1 is MNHEY and CDR2 is SVGAGI. V gave up 5 bases and J gave up 0 bases; unmatched junction bases: 4. The CDR3 runs 14 residues. The CDR3 is CASSMTGHSYEQYF. Here the CDR3 DNA reads TGTGCCAGCAGTATGACAGGGCACTCCTACGAGCAGTACTTC.